This is a list of T cell receptor beta chains from one sample in a study of T cells in Graves' hyperthyroidism and ophthalmopathy. TCRdb re-analysed the multiplex PCR reads in MiXCR, keeping a single row per CDR3 protein. The sample yields about 840,000 distinct CDR3 sequences, 35% to 40% seen once. Material: blood. These receptors were collected from a man younger than 30 with Graves' hyperthyroidism. The CDR3 runs from the conserved cysteine through the conserved F or W. The D gene is left open where the match is weak. Rows give clone size only sometimes, using once, few, many, or a class for an expanded clone.

d_call j_call v_call clone_size cdr3_nt cdr3_aa
. TRBJ2-7 TRBV7-2 . TGCGCCAGCAGCCCCGACGGGGGCGGCGAGCAGTACTTC CASSPDGGGEQYF
TRBD1 TRBJ1-1 TRBV4-1 . TGCGCCAGCAGCCAGACAACGACAGGGACTGAAGCTTTCTTT CASSQTTTGTEAFF
TRBD1 TRBJ1-1 TRBV5-1 once TGCGCCAGCAGACCCTATGGGGGGGACAGATATTCTGAAGCTTTCTTT CASRPYGGDRYSEAFF
TRBD2 TRBJ2-7 TRBV29-1 . TGCAGCGTGGGGGGGGAGCACTCAAGGAGCTACGAGCAGTACTTC CSVGGEHSRSYEQYF
. TRBJ2-7 TRBV7-9 . TGTGCCAGCAGCACCGGGCAGGCCCCGGGCGAGCAGTACTTC CASSTGQAPGEQYF
. TRBJ2-2 TRBV25-1 many TGTGCCAGCAGTGAATGGGGCACCGGGGAGCTGTTTTTT CASSEWGTGELFF
TRBD2 TRBJ2-5 TRBV9 . TGTGCCAGCAGCCACCGGACTAGCGGGGAAGAGACCCAGTACTTC CASSHRTSGEETQYF
TRBD1 TRBJ1-2 TRBV4-1 few TGCGCCAGCAGCCCAACGGACAGGGCAACCTATGGCTACACCTTC CASSPTDRATYGYTF
. TRBJ2-2 TRBV15 . TGTGCCAGCAGCGTTGACGCAGGAAAAAACACCGGGGAGCTGTTTTTT CASSVDAGKNTGELFF
. TRBJ1-2 TRBV25-1 . TGTGCCAGCAGAGCCGGGACGGGAGATGGCTACACCTTC CASRAGTGDGYTF
TRBD1 TRBJ2-7 TRBV15 many TGTGCCACCAGCAGAGGGGACAGTTTCTTTTCCTACGAGCAGTACTTC CATSRGDSFFSYEQYF
. TRBJ2-5 TRBV7-6 . TGTGCCAGCAGCCCCGACGGGGGCTGGGAGACCCAGTACTTC CASSPDGGWETQYF
. TRBJ2-5 TRBV6-5 . TGTGCCAGCAGTTTAAGGATCGGCGGCGGAGAGACCCAGTACTTC CASSLRIGGGETQYF
TRBD1 TRBJ2-7 TRBV6-1 . TGTGCCACCGGGACAGGTCTCTCCTACGAGCAGTACTTC CATGTGLSYEQYF
. TRBJ2-5 TRBV12-5 . TGTGCTAGTGGTTTTCAGGGGCGGAAGGAAGAGACCCAGTACTTC CASGFQGRKEETQYF
TRBD1 TRBJ1-1 TRBV10-3 . TGTGCCACCTGGGACAGGGAGAACACTGAAGCTTTCTTT CATWDRENTEAFF
. TRBJ2-7 TRBV5-1 . TGCGCCAGCAGCTTGACCCCGTCGGTCTTAAGCTCCTACGAGCAGTACTTC CASSLTPSVLSSYEQYF
. TRBJ2-5 TRBV19 many TGTGCCAGTAGTCTACAAGAGGGCGCAACCCAGTACTTC CASSLQEGATQYF
TRBD2 TRBJ2-5 TRBV5-1 few TGCGCCAGCAGCTTGTTGTCAAGCGGGAGGGCCGCGGCGGAGACCCAGTACTTC CASSLLSSGRAAAETQYF
. TRBJ2-5 TRBV5-1 . TGCGCCAGCAGCTTGGAGCCTGTTGGAGAGACCCAGTACTTC CASSLEPVGETQYF
TRBD1 TRBJ2-7 TRBV12-3/TRBV12-4 . TGTGCCAGCAGTCTTGTGACAGGGGCGGAGGAGCAGTACTTC CASSLVTGAEEQYF
. TRBJ1-6 TRBV7-3 many TGTGCCAGCAGCTTAATGGAAGATTCACCCCTCCACTTT CASSLMEDSPLHF
. TRBJ1-2 TRBV7-8 . TGTGCCAGCAGCCCACAGGTTGGAAACTATGGCTACACCTTC CASSPQVGNYGYTF
. TRBJ2-7 TRBV6-5 . TGTGCCAGCAGTTACTCGTACCCAGACTACGAGCAGTACTTC CASSYSYPDYEQYF
TRBD1 TRBJ1-1 TRBV29-1 once TGCAGCGCGGGACAGGGCGATGGAGCTTTCTTT CSAGQGDGAFF
. TRBJ1-6 TRBV7-2 many TGTGCCAGCAGTCGTAATTCACCCCTCCACTTT CASSRNSPLHF
TRBD1 TRBJ1-6 TRBV4-1 . TGCGCCAGCAGCCAAGACAGGGGGGGAAATCCACCCCTCCACTTT CASSQDRGGNPPLHF
. TRBJ2-7 TRBV9 few TGTGCCAGCAGCGTAGTCCCGGGGGACGAGCAGTACTTC CASSVVPGDEQYF
. TRBJ1-1 TRBV6-5 . TGTGCCAGCAGTTACTCCGAGGGAGGGGCGAACACTGAAGCTTTCTTT CASSYSEGGANTEAFF
. TRBJ1-2 TRBV20-1 few TGCAGTGCTGGCCGGGGAGACTATGGCTACACCTTC CSAGRGDYGYTF
. TRBJ2-7 TRBV5-1 . TGCGCCAGCAGCATGGGACGGCCCGGCTCCTACGAGCAGTACTTC CASSMGRPGSYEQYF
. TRBJ1-1 TRBV20-1 few TGCAGTGCCCTGCTGGTCGGCAGAGTGGGCACTGAAGCTTTCTTT CSALLVGRVGTEAFF
TRBD1 TRBJ2-7 TRBV11-2 few TGTGCCAGCAGCTTGTATGGTCGGACAGGGAGGACCTACGAGCAGTACTTC CASSLYGRTGRTYEQYF
. TRBJ1-2 TRBV10-3 . TGTGCCATCAGTGAGTCCCTGGTGGTGGCGATCCTTGCTGGCCACACCTTC CAISESLVVAILAGHTF
. TRBJ1-1 TRBV5-6 few TGTGCCAGCGGGGACATGGGTTCGGCCACTGAAGCTTTCTTT CASGDMGSATEAFF
. TRBJ2-5 TRBV2 many TGTGCCAGCAGTGAAGTCGGGCAAGAGACCCAGTACTTC CASSEVGQETQYF
. TRBJ1-6 TRBV6-1 once TGTGCCAGCAGTGAGTTTAGGGGAGATTCACCCCTCCACTTT CASSEFRGDSPLHF
TRBD1 TRBJ2-2 TRBV7-7 once TGTGCTAGCAGCTTGTCTCCGACCCACAGGGACAGCACCAGGGAGCTGTTTTTT CASSLSPTHRDSTRELFF
. TRBJ2-7 TRBV10-3 many TGTGCCACCTCTGAGGGCTACGAGCAGTACTTC CATSEGYEQYF
. TRBJ2-5 TRBV5-1 . TGCGCCAGCAGCCGGGGGATGGGGCAAGAGACCCAGTACTTC CASSRGMGQETQYF
. TRBJ1-2 TRBV19 many TGTGCCAGTAGTATAGACCTCAGAGGGAGGAACTATGGCTACACCTTC CASSIDLRGRNYGYTF
. TRBJ2-3 TRBV29-1 . TGCAGCGTTGAGACAGATGGCACAGATACGCAGTATTTT CSVETDGTDTQYF
. TRBJ2-2 TRBV7-2 . TGTGCCAGCAGCTTATGGGGGGGGGGCCCCACCGGGGAGCTGTTTTTT CASSLWGGGPTGELFF
TRBD1 TRBJ2-7 TRBV5-1 . TGCGCCAGCAGCCCGGGGGACAGGGGGCAGTACTTC CASSPGDRGQYF
. TRBJ2-5 TRBV2 . TGTGCCATCAGTACCGGGACAATTTCGGAAGAGACCCAGTACTTC CAISTGTISEETQYF
TRBD1 TRBJ1-1 TRBV5-1 few TGCGCCACCCAGCGCGGGACAGGGGGCCCTGGGAACACTGAAGCTTTCTTT CATQRGTGGPGNTEAFF
. TRBJ1-1 TRBV10-3 . TGTGCCATCAGTGATCAGGGGTCAACGACCGCTTTCTTT CAISDQGSTTAFF
TRBD1 TRBJ1-2 TRBV29-1 once TGCAGCGTTGAGGGACAGGACGGCTACACCTTC CSVEGQDGYTF
TRBD2 TRBJ2-2 TRBV10-3 many TGTGCCATCAGTAGGACTAGCGGTTCGAACACCGGGGAGCTGTTTTTT CAISRTSGSNTGELFF